This T cell receptor (beta chain) was sequenced for a study of blood T cell repertoires in COVID-19. Whole-study context: PBMCs, B-cell-depleted T cells, or T cells provided the cDNA or gDNA that made up the material.

Profiled with immunoSEQ multiplex PCR; TCRdb holds only in-frame clones, not every one. Altogether approximately 75,000 clones are present, around 80% being singletons, with the ten largest covering 20% to 25%. This receptor was taken from a woman aged 50 to 60 with acute or convalescent COVID-19. The sequenced sample was peripheral blood.

Here the CDR3 reads CASSQDQWDYSYEQYF. The CDR3 DNA is TGTGCCAGCAGCCAAGATCAATGGGACTATTCCTACGAGCAGTACTTC. This chain uses TRBV4-2 with TRBJ2-7; TRBD2 agrees at 7 bases. Germline trimming cut 0 bases from V and 1 base from J; bases unmatched to any gene: 6. The CDR3 totals 16 residues. Germline V CDR1 and CDR2: LGHNA, YNFKEQ.